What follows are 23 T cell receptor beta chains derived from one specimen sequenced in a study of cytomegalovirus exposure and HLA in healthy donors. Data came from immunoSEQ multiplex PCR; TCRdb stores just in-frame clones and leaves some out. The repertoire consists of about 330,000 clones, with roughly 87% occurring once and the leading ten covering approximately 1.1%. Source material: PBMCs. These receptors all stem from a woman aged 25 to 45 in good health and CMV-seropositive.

CDR3 sequence: CASNPGGNQPQHF. Written as DNA, the CDR3 is TGTGCCAGCAACCCGGGAGGCAATCAGCCCCAGCATTTT. The chain links TRBV6-6 to TRBJ1-5; D call uncertain. Trimming left V 7 bases short and J 2 bases short, with 9 bases between. The CDR3 runs to 13 residues. Germline CDR1 reads MNHNY; CDR2 reads SVGAGI (reference sequence).

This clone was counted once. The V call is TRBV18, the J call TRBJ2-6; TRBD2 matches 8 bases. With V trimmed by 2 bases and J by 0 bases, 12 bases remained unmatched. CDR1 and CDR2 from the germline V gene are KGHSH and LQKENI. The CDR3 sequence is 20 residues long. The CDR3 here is CASSPFVSGLADSGANVLTF. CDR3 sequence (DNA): TGTGCCAGCTCACCATTCGTTAGCGGACTAGCCGACTCTGGGGCCAACGTCCTGACTTTC.

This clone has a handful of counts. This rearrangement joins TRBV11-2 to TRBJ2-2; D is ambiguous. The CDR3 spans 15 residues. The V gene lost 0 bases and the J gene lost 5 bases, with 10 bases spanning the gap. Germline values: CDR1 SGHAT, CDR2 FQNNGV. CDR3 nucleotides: TGTGCCAGCAGCTTAGAACTTCCACCAACCGGGGAGCTGTTTTTT. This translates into CASSLELPPTGELFF.

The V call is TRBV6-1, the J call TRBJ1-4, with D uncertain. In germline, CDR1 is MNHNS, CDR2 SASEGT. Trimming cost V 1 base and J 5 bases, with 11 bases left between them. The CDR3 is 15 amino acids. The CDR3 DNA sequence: TGTGCCAGCAGTGAAGGCATTATCGCGAATGAAAAACTGTTTTTT. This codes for CASSEGIIANEKLFF.

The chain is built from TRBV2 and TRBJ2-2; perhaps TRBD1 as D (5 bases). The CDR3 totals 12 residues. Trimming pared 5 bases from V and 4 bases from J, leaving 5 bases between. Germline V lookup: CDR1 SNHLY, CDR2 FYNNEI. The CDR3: CASSQGTGELFF. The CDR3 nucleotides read TGTGCCAGCAGTCAGGGCACCGGGGAGCTGTTTTTT.

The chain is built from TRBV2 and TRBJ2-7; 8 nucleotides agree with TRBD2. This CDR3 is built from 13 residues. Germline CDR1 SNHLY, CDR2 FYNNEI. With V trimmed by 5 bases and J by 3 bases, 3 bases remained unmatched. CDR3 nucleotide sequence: TGTGCCAGCAGTTACGGGAGGGTCTACGAGCAGTACTTC. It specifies CASSYGRVYEQYF.

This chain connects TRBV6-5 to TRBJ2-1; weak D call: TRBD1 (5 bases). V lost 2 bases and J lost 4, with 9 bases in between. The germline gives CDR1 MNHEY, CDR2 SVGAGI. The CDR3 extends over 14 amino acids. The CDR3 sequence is CASSYEKGYNEQFF. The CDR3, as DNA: TGTGCCAGCAGTTACGAGAAGGGGTACAATGAGCAGTTCTTC.

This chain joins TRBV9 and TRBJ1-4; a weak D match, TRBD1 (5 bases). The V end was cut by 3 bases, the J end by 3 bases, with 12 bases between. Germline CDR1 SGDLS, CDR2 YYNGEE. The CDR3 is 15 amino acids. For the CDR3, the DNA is TGTGCCAGCAGCGCCTCCCAGGGCGCTAATGAAAAACTGTTTTTT. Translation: CASSASQGANEKLFF.

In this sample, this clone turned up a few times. The chain's CDR3 is CASSIAQGANEQFF. The CDR3 bases are TGTGCCAGTAGTATAGCACAGGGGGCAAATGAGCAGTTCTTC. The J gene is TRBJ2-1, the V gene TRBV19, with TRBD1 matching 9 bases. J was trimmed by 7 bases and V by 1 base; bases with no gene match: 2. CDR1 and CDR2 from the germline V gene are LNHDA and SQIVND (reference sequence). The CDR3 extends over 14 amino acids.

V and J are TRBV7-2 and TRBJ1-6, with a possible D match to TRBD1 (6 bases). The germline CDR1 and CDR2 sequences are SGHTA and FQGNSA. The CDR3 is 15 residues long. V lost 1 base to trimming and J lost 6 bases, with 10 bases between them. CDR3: CASSLDRGANSPLHF. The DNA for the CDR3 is TGTGCCAGCAGCTTAGATAGGGGGGCTAATTCACCCCTCCACTTT. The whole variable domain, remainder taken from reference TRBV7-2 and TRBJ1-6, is GAGVSQSPSNKVTEKGKDVELRCDPISGHTALYWYRQSLGQGLEFLIYFQGNSAPDKSGLPSDRFSAERTGGSVSTLTIQRTQQEDSAVYLCASSLDRGANSPLHFGNGTRLTVT.

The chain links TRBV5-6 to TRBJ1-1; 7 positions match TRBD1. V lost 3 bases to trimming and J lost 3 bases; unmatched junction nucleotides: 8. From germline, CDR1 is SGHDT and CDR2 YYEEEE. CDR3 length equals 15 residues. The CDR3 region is CASSWGTAGDTEAFF. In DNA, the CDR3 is TGTGCCAGCAGCTGGGGGACAGCAGGGGACACTGAAGCTTTCTTT. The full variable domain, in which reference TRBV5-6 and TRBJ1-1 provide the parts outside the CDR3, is DAGVTQSPTHLIKTRGQQVTLRCSPKSGHDTVSWYQQALGQGPQFIFQYYEEEERQRGNFPDRFSGHQFPNYSSELNVNALLLGDSALYLCASSWGTAGDTEAFFGQGTRLTVV.

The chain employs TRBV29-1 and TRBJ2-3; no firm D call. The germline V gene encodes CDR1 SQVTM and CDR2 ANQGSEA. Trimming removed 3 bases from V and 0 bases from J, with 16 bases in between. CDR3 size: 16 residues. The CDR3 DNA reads TGCAGCGTTGATGCTGGTATGACCGGGAGCACAGATACGCAGTATTTT. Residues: CSVDAGMTGSTDTQYF.

The CDR3: CASSSSAMGDNEQFF. CDR3 DNA: TGTGCCAGCAGTTCTAGCGCGATGGGGGACAATGAGCAGTTCTTC. The chain has TRBV6-4 and TRBJ2-1, with a weak D call TRBD2 (6 bases). Germline V lookup: CDR1 MRHNA, CDR2 SNTAGT. CDR3 size: 15 residues. Trimming stripped 5 bases from V and 5 bases from J, with 16 bases between.

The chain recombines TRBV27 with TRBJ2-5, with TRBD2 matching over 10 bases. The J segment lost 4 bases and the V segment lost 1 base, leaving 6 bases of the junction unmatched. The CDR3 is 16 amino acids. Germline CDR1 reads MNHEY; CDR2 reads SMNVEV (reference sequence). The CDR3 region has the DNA TGTGCCAGCAGTTTATTCAGCGGGGGGGTCAGAGAGACCCAGTACTTC. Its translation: CASSLFSGGVRETQYF.

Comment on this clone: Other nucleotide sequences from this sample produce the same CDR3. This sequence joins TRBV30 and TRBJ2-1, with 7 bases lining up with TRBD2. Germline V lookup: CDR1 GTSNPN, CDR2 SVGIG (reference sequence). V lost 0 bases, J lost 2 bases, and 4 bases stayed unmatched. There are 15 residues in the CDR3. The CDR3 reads CAWSVGAGPYNEQFF. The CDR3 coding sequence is TGTGCCTGGAGTGTTGGAGCGGGACCCTACAATGAGCAGTTCTTC.

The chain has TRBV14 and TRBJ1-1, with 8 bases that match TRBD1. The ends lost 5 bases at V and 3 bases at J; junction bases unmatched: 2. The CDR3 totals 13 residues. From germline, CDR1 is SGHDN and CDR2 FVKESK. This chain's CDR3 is CASSKDRDTEAFF. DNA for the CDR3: TGTGCCAGCAGCAAGGACAGGGACACTGAAGCTTTCTTT.

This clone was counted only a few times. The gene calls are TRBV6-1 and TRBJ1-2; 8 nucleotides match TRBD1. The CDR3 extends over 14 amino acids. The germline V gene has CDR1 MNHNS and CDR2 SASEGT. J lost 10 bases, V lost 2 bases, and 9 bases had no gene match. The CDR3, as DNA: TGTGCCAGCAGTGAAAGACAGGGGCCGGTAGTCTACACCTTC. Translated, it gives CASSERQGPVVYTF.

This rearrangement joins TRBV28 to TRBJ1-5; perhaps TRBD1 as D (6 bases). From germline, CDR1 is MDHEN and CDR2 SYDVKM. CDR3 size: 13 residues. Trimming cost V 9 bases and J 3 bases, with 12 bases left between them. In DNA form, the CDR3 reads TGTGCCAGTTATACAGGGTTCAATCAGCCCCAGCATTTT. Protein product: CASYTGFNQPQHF.

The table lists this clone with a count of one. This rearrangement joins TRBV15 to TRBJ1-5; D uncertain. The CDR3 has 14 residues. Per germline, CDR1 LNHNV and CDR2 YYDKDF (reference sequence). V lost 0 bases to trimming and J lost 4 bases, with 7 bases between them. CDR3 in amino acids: CATSRDLGNQPQHF. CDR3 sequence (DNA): TGTGCCACCAGCAGAGATCTGGGAAATCAGCCCCAGCATTTT.

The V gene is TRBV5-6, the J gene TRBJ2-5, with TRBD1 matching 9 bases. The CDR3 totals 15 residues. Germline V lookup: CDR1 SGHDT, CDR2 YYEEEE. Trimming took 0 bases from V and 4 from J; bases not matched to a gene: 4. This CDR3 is CASSLGQGVRETQYF. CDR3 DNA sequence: TGTGCCAGCAGCTTGGGACAGGGGGTTAGAGAGACCCAGTACTTC.

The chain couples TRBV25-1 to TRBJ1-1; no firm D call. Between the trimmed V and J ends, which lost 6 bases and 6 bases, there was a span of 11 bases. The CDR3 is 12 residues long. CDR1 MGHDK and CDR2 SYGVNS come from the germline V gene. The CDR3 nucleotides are TGTGCCAGCAGGTTTCGGGGTCCTGAAGCTTTCTTT. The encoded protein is CASRFRGPEAFF.

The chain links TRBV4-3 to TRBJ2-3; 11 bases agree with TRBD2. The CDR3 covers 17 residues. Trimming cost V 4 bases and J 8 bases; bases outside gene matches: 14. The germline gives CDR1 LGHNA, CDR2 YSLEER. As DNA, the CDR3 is TGCGCCAGCAGCCCCTCGATAGCGGGAGGGCCATCTACTACGCAGTATTTT. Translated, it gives CASSPSIAGGPSTTQYF.

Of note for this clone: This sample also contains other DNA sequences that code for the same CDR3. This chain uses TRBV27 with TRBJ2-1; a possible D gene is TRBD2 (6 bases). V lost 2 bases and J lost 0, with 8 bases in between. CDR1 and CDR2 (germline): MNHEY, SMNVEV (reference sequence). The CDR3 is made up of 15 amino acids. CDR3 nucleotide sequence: TGTGCCAGCAGTTTAGGAGGGAGCTCCTACAATGAGCAGTTCTTC. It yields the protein CASSLGGSSYNEQFF.